Listed below are T cell receptor beta chains from one sample, sequenced in a study of T cells in Graves' hyperthyroidism and ophthalmopathy. One entry per CDR3 protein results from TCRdb running MiXCR on the multiplex PCR reads. The sample has roughly 420,000 distinct CDR3 sequences; roughly an eighth are singletons. Sequencing input: blood. These TCRs come from a woman under 30 with Graves' hyperthyroidism. CDR3s include the opening cysteine and the closing phenylalanine or tryptophan. The D gene is left open where the match is weak. Part of the rows lack a size; the others show once, few, many or a class for expanded clones.

>many|TRBV25-1|.|TRBJ1-5
TGTGCCAGCAGTGTCCCAGGGGTGGCTCAGCCCCAGCATTTT
CASSVPGVAQPQHF
>many|TRBV7-8|.|TRBJ1-3
TGTGCCAGCAGCCCAACCAGCCGTGGAAACACCATATATTTT
CASSPTSRGNTIYF
>many|TRBV15|.|TRBJ1-1
TGTGCCACCAGCGAACAGAACACTGAAGCTTTCTTT
CATSEQNTEAFF
>many|TRBV6-6|.|TRBJ1-2
TGTGCCAGCAGTTACCTCGTCGGGCAGGCTCATGGCTACACCTTC
CASSYLVGQAHGYTF
>many|TRBV11-2|.|TRBJ1-1
TGTGCCAGCAGGACATTAGGGGCTGAAGCTTTCTTT
CASRTLGAEAFF
>few|TRBV27|TRBD1|TRBJ2-5
TGTGCCAGCAGTTCCCGGACAGGGTGGGAGACCCAGTACTTC
CASSSRTGWETQYF
>many|TRBV27|TRBD2|TRBJ2-7
TGTGCCAGCAGTTTTGCAGCGGGGAACTACGAGCAGTACTTC
CASSFAAGNYEQYF
>.|TRBV30|.|TRBJ2-1
TGTGCCTGGAGTGTAAGCCTCGCTAGCTCCTACAATGAGCAGTTCTTC
CAWSVSLASSYNEQFF
>many|TRBV5-1|TRBD2|TRBJ2-1
TGCGCCAGCAGCATTACCGGGACTAGCGGGTATGGGGATGAGCAGTTCTTC
CASSITGTSGYGDEQFF
>few|TRBV10-2|TRBD2|TRBJ2-2
TGCGCCAGCAGTCCGACCGGGACTAGCGGTAGAAAGGGTCCCGGGGAGCTGTTTTTT
CASSPTGTSGRKGPGELFF
>.|TRBV29-1|.|TRBJ1-1
TGCAGCGTTGATTTGGGCGGGTTTTACACTGAAGCTTTCTTT
CSVDLGGFYTEAFF
>many|TRBV28|.|TRBJ2-1
TGTGCCAGCGGACCTTACAATGAGCAGTTCTTC
CASGPYNEQFF
>.|TRBV7-2|.|TRBJ2-1
TGTGCCAGCAGCTTTCAAAGCAGGTCCTACAATGAGCAGTTCTTC
CASSFQSRSYNEQFF
>many|TRBV29-1|.|TRBJ1-1
TGCAGCGTCCACGAACAGGGTAGGATGACTGAAGCTTTCTTT
CSVHEQGRMTEAFF
>many|TRBV24-1|.|TRBJ2-1
TGTGCCACCAGTGATACCGGACAAAGGGGGTTGAATGAGCAGTTCTTC
CATSDTGQRGLNEQFF
>many|TRBV5-1|.|TRBJ1-3
TGCGCCAGCAGCCCAGGGGTATCTGGAAACACCATATATTTT
CASSPGVSGNTIYF
>many|TRBV11-2|TRBD2|TRBJ2-4
TGTGCCAGCAGCCGGACTAGGGAAACCCGTTCGACCAAAAACATTCAGTACTTC
CASSRTRETRSTKNIQYF
>many|TRBV30|.|TRBJ1-4
TGTGCCTGGAGTGGGACAGCTAATGAAAAACTGTTTTTT
CAWSGTANEKLFF
>.|TRBV29-1|.|TRBJ1-1
TGCAGCCCTCCCCCGGATAAGAACACTGAAGCTTTCTTT
CSPPPDKNTEAFF
>few|TRBV6-5|.|TRBJ1-1
TGTGCCAGCAGTTACGTTCCCGAGCGGTCAGCTGAAGCTTTCTTT
CASSYVPERSAEAFF
>.|TRBV12-3/TRBV12-4|.|TRBJ1-5
TGTGCCAGCAGCTACCACCGGGACCCCAATCAGCCCCAGCATTTT
CASSYHRDPNQPQHF
>many|TRBV6-1|TRBD1|TRBJ2-7
TGTGCCAGCAGGACCGGGACAGGGGTCTACGAGCAGTACTTC
CASRTGTGVYEQYF
>.|TRBV9|TRBD1|TRBJ1-5
TGTGCCAGCAGCCTACCTAGGACAGGGTGGGGCAATCAGCCCCAGCATTTT
CASSLPRTGWGNQPQHF
>few|TRBV2|TRBD1|TRBJ2-7
TGTGCCAGCAGTGGCCGGACAGGGGGCGACGAGCAGTACTTC
CASSGRTGGDEQYF
>few|TRBV28|.|TRBJ2-3
TGTGCCAGCAGTTTGTCTCCTAGCACAGATACGCAGTATTTT
CASSLSPSTDTQYF
>.|TRBV5-1|.|TRBJ2-7
TGCGCCAGCAGCTTCAGCTCCGGAGGTTCGGGTTACGAGCAGTACTTC
CASSFSSGGSGYEQYF
>few|TRBV29-1|TRBD2|TRBJ2-1
TGCAGCGTTGAATTGGGGACTAGCGGGAGCAATGAGCAGTTCTTC
CSVELGTSGSNEQFF
>few|TRBV29-1|TRBD2|TRBJ2-1
TGCAGCGTTGAGTGGCTAGCGGGAGGCCCCAGCTCCTACAATGAGCAGTTCTTC
CSVEWLAGGPSSYNEQFF
>few|TRBV7-2|TRBD1|TRBJ1-1
TGTGCCAGCAGCACAGGACAGGGGCTTAGGGCTTTCTTT
CASSTGQGLRAFF
>many|TRBV12-5|.|TRBJ1-1
TGTGCTAGTGGTTTAATGAACACTGAAGCTTTCTTT
CASGLMNTEAFF
>many|TRBV7-8|TRBD2|TRBJ2-7
TGTGCCAGCAGCTTCCAAATAGCGGGAGTTGGCGACGAGCAGTACTTC
CASSFQIAGVGDEQYF
>.|TRBV20-1|.|TRBJ2-6
TGCAGTGCTAGAGGCGGGCCCTCTGGGGCCAACGTCCTGACTTTC
CSARGGPSGANVLTF
>.|TRBV20-1|TRBD1|TRBJ1-4
TGCAGTGCTATCAGGGGGATTGATGAAAAACTGTTTTTT
CSAIRGIDEKLFF
>.|TRBV19|TRBD1|TRBJ1-2
TGTGCCAGTAGTATCCTTACCCGGGACAGGGGAGGCGGCTACACCTTC
CASSILTRDRGGGYTF
>few|TRBV5-1|TRBD2|TRBJ2-5
TGCGCCAGCAGCCCCGGGACTAGCGGGACGCAAGAGACCCAGTACTTC
CASSPGTSGTQETQYF
>few|TRBV27|TRBD2|TRBJ2-4
TGTGCCAGCAGTTCCTCAGCGGGAAGAGCCAAAAACATTCAGTACTTC
CASSSSAGRAKNIQYF
>many|TRBV29-1|TRBD1|TRBJ1-2
TGCAGCGTCGACAGGGGTGGCTATGGCTACACCTTC
CSVDRGGYGYTF
>many|TRBV20-1|.|TRBJ2-7
TGCAGTGCTCATCTAGGACAACTCTCCTACGAGCAGTACTTC
CSAHLGQLSYEQYF
>few|TRBV12-3/TRBV12-4|TRBD1|TRBJ1-1
TGTGCCAGCAGTTACACAGGGGGTCATATGAACACTGAAGCTTTCTTT
CASSYTGGHMNTEAFF
>many|TRBV12-3/TRBV12-4|TRBD1|TRBJ2-7
TGTGCCAGCAGCCTACAGGGGAGCTCCTACGAGCAGTACTTC
CASSLQGSSYEQYF
>.|TRBV5-1|.|TRBJ2-3
TGCGCCAGCAGCTCAATCTACACAGATACGCAGTATTTT
CASSSIYTDTQYF
>many|TRBV28|.|TRBJ1-2
TGTGCCAGCAGTTCCGATCGGCTGATATATGGCTACACCTTC
CASSSDRLIYGYTF
>few|TRBV19|TRBD1|TRBJ1-1
TGTGCCAGTAGCGGAAGACAGGGAATCGGCACTGAAGCTTTCTTT
CASSGRQGIGTEAFF
>many|TRBV9|TRBD2|TRBJ2-1
TGTGCCAGCAGCGTAGCTGGGACTAGCTCCTACAATGAGCAGTTCTTC
CASSVAGTSSYNEQFF
>many|TRBV7-2|TRBD2|TRBJ2-3
TGTGCCAGCAGTTCGGGACTAGCGTCCGCAGATACGCAGTATTTT
CASSSGLASADTQYF
>few|TRBV10-3|TRBD1|TRBJ1-2
TGTGCCATCAGTGCGGACAGGGCCTATGGCTACACCTTC
CAISADRAYGYTF
>.|TRBV6-1|.|TRBJ2-7
TGTGCCAGCAGGCCTGAGGGCTCCTACGAGCAGTACTTC
CASRPEGSYEQYF
>few|TRBV6-1|.|TRBJ2-2
TGTGCCAGCAGCGGGCGGGTCACCGGGGAGCTGTTTTTT
CASSGRVTGELFF
>few|TRBV7-9|TRBD1|TRBJ2-3
TGTGCCAGCAGTTCACCGGGACAGAGCACAGATACGCAGTATTTT
CASSSPGQSTDTQYF
>many|TRBV9|.|TRBJ2-1
TGTGCCAGCAGCGGGGGGTCTATCTTCCTGGAGCAGTTCTTC
CASSGGSIFLEQFF
>.|TRBV29-1|.|TRBJ1-1
TGCAGCGGGGGACTGAACACTGAAGCTTTCTTT
CSGGLNTEAFF
>many|TRBV20-1|.|TRBJ1-5
TGCAGTGCTAGAGGTAGTTGGGGGAATCAGCCCCAGCATTTT
CSARGSWGNQPQHF
>few|TRBV20-1|.|TRBJ2-3
TGCAGTGCGCCGCAGGGAGGCACAGATACGCAGTATTTT
CSAPQGGTDTQYF
>many|TRBV27|.|TRBJ1-1
TGTGCCAGCAGTTTATCGGGGGCCACTGAAGCTTTCTTT
CASSLSGATEAFF
>.|TRBV20-1|.|TRBJ2-7
TGCAGTGCTAGAGATTTCCGGGCCAACAGACCCTACGAGCAGTACTTC
CSARDFRANRPYEQYF